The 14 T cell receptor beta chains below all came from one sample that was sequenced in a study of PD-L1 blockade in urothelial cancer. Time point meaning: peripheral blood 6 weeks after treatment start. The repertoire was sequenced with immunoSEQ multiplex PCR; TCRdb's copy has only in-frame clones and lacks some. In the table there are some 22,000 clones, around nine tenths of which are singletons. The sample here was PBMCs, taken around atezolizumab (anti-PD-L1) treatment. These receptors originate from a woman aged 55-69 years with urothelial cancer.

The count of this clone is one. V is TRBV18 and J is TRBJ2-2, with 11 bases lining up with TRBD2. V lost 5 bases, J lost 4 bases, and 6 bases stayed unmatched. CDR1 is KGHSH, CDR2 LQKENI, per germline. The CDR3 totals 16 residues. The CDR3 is CASSGLAGGLTGELFF. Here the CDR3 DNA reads TGTGCCAGCTCAGGTCTAGCGGGAGGACTCACCGGGGAGCTGTTTTTT.

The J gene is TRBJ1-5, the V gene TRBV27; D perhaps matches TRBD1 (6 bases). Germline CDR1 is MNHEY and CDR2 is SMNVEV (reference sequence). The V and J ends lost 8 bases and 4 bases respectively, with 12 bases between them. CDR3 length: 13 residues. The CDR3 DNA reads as TGTGCCAGCGCCGGGGGGCGAAATCAGCCCCAGCATTTT. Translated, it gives CASAGGRNQPQHF.

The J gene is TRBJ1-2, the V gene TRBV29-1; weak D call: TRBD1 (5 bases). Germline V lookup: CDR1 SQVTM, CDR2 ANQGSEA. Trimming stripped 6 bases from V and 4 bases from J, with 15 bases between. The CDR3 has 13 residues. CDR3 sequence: CSVTEQAAYGYTF. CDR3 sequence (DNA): TGCAGCGTGACGGAACAGGCCGCCTATGGCTACACCTTC.

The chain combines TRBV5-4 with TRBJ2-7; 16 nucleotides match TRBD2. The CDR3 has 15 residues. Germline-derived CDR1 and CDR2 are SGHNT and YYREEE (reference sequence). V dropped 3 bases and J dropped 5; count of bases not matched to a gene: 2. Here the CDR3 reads CASSSGLAGGNEQYF. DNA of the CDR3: TGTGCCAGCAGCTCGGGACTAGCGGGGGGGAACGAGCAGTACTTC.

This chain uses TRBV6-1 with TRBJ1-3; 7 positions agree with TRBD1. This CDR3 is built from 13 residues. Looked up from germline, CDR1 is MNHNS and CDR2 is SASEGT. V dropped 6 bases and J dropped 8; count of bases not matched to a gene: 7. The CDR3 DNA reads TGTGCCAGCAGCACCGGGACAGCGGACACCATATATTTT. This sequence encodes CASSTGTADTIYF.

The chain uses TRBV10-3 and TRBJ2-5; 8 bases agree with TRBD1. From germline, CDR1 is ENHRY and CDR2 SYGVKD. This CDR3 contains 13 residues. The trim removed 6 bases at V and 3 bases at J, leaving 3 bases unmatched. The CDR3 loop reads CAIRLGQEETQYF. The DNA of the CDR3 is TGTGCCATCAGGCTGGGACAGGAAGAGACCCAGTACTTC.

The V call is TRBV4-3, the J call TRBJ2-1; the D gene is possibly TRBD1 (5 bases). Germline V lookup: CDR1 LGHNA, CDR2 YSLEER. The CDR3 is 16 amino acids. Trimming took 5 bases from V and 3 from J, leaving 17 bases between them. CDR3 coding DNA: TGCGCCAGCAGCGAAAGGGGTCTCCCAGACTACAATGAGCAGTTCTTC. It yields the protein CASSERGLPDYNEQFF.

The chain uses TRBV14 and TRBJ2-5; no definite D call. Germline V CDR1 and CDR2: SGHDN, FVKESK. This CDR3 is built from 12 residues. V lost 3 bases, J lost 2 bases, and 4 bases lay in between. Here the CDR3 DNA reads TGTGCCAGCAGCCACAGTCAAGAGACCCAGTACTTC. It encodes CASSHSQETQYF.

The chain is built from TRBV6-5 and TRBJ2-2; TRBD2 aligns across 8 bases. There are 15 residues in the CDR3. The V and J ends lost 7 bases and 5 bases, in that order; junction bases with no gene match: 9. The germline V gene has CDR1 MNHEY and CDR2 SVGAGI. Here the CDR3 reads CASTRLAGLTGELFF. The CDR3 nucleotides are TGTGCCAGCACTAGATTAGCGGGGCTAACCGGGGAGCTGTTTTTT.

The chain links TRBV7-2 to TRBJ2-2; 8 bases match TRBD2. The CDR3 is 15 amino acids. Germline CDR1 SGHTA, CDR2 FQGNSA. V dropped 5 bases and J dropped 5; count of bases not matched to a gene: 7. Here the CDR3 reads CASSPRTSPTGELFF. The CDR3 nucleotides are TGTGCCAGCAGCCCGCGGACTAGCCCTACCGGGGAGCTGTTTTTT.

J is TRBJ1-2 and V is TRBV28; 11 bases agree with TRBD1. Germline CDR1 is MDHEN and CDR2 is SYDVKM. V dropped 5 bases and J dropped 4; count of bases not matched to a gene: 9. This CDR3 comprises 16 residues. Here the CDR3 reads CASSPGQGAVIYGYTF. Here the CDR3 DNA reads TGTGCCAGCAGTCCCGGACAGGGGGCGGTTATCTATGGCTACACCTTC.

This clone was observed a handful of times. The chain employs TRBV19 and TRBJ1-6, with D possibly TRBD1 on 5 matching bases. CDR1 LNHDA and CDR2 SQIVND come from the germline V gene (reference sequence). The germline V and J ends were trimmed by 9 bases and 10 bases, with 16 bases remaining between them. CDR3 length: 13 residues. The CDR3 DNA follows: TGTGCCAGCGGAGAAGGGGTTTACTCACCCCTCCACTTT. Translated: CASGEGVYSPLHF.

The CDR3 coding sequence is TGTGCCAGCAGAAACCGGGATGAATACAATGAGCAGTTCTTC. Protein sequence: CASRNRDEYNEQFF. The chain has TRBV6-5 and TRBJ2-1; perhaps TRBD2 as D (5 bases). Germline V gene lookup returns CDR1 MNHEY and CDR2 SVGAGI. Trimming pared 6 bases from V and 4 bases from J, leaving 13 bases between. This CDR3 comprises 14 residues.

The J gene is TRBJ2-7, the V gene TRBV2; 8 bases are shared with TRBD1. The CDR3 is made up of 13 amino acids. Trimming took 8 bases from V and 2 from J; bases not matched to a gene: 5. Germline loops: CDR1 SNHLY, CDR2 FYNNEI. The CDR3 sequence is CASSGQAPYEQYF. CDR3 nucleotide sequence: TGTGCCAGCTCGGGACAGGCCCCCTACGAGCAGTACTTC.